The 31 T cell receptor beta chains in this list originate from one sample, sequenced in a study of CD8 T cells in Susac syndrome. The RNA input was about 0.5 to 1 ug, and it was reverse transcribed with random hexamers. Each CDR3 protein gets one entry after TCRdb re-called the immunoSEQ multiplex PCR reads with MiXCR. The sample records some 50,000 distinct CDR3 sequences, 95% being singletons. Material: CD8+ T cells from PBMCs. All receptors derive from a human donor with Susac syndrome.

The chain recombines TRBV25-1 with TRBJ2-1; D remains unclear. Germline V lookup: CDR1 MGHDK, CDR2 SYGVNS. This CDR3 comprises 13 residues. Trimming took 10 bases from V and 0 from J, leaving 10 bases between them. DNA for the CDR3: TGTGCCATCTCGGCAAGCTCCTACAATGAGCAGTTCTTC. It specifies CAISASSYNEQFF.

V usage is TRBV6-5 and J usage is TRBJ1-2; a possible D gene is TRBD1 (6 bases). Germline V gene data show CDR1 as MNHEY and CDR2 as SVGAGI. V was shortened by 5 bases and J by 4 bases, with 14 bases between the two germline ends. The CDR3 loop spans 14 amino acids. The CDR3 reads CASSPSGHVYGYTF. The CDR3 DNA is TGTGCCAGCAGTCCCTCGGGACACGTCTATGGCTACACCTTC.

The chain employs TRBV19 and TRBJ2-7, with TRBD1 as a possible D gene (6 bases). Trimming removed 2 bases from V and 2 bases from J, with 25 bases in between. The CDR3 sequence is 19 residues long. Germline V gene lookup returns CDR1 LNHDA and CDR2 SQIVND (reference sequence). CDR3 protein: CASSISWTELTHYTYEQYF. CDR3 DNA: TGTGCCAGTAGTATAAGTTGGACAGAGCTTACCCATTATACCTACGAGCAGTACTTC.

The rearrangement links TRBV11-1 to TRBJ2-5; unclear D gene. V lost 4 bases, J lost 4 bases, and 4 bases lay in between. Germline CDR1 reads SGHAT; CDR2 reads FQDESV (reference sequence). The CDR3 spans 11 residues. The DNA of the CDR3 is TGTGCCAGCAGCTCCACAGAGACCCAGTACTTC. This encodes CASSSTETQYF.

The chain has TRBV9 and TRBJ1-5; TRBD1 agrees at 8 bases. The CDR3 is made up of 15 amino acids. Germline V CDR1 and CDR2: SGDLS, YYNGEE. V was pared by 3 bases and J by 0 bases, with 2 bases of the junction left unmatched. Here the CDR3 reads CASSDRGNSNQPQHF. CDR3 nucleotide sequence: TGTGCCAGCAGCGACAGGGGGAATAGCAATCAGCCCCAGCATTTT. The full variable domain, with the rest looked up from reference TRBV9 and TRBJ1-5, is DSGVTQTPKHLITATGQRVTLRCSPRSGDLSVYWYQQSLDQGLQFLIQYYNGEERAKGNILERFSAQQFPDLHSELNLSSLELGDSALYFCASSDRGNSNQPQHFGDGTRLSIL.

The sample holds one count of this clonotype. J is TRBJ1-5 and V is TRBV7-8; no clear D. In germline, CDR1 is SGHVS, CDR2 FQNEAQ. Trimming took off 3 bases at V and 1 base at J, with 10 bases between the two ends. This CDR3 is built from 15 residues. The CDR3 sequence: CASSFDTQSNQPQHF. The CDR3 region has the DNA TGTGCCAGCAGCTTCGACACCCAGAGCAATCAGCCCCAGCATTTT.

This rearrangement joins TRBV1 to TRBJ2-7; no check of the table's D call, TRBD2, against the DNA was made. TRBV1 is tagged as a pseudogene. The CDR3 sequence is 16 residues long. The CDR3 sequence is CTSSPKRGGALGEQYF. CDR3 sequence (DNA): TGCACCAGCAGCCCCAAGCGGGGGGGAGCTCTTGGAGAGCAGTACTTC.

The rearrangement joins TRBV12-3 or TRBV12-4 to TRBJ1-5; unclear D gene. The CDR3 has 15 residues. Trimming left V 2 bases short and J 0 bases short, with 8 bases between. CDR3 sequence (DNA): TGTGCCAGCAGTTTATTTGCAGCTAGCAATCAGCCCCAGCATTTT. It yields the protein CASSLFAASNQPQHF.

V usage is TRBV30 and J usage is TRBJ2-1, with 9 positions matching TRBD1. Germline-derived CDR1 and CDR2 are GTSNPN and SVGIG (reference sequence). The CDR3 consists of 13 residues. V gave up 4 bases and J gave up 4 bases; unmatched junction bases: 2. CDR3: CAWNRGPYNEQFF. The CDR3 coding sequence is TGTGCCTGGAACAGGGGGCCGTACAATGAGCAGTTCTTC.

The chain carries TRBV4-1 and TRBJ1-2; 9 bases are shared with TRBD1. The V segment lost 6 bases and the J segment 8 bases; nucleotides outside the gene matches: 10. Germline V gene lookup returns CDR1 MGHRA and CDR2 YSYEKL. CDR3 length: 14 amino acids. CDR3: CASSPDRGSGGYTF. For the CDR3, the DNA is TGCGCCAGCAGTCCGGACAGGGGATCAGGAGGCTACACCTTC.

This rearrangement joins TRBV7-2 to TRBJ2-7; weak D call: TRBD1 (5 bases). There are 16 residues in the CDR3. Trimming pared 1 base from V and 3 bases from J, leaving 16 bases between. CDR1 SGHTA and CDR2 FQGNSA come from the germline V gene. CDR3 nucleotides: TGTGCCAGCAGCTTAGGACCCGACAGTACTGGCTACGAGCAGTACTTC. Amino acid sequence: CASSLGPDSTGYEQYF. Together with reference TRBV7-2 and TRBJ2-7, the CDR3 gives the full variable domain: GAGVSQSPSNKVTEKGKDVELRCDPISGHTALYWYRQSLGQGLEFLIYFQGNSAPDKSGLPSDRFSAERTGGSVSTLTIQRTQQEDSAVYLCASSLGPDSTGYEQYFGPGTRLTVT.

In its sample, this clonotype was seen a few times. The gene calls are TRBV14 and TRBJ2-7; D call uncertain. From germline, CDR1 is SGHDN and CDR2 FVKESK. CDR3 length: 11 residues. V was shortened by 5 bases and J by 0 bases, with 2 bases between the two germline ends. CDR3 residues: CASSASYEQYF. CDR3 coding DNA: TGTGCCAGCAGCGCCTCCTACGAGCAGTACTTC.

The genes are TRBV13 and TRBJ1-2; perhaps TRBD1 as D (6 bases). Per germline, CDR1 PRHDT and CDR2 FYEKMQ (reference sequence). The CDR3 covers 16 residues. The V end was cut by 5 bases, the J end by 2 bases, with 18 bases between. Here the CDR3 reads CASSPTGADANYGYTF. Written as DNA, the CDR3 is TGTGCCAGCAGCCCCACGGGGGCAGATGCAAACTATGGCTACACCTTC.

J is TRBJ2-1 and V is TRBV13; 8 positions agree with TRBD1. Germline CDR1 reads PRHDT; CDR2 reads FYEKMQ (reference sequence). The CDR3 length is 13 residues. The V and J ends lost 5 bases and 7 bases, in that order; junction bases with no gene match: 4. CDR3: CASSPGQGNEQFF. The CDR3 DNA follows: TGTGCCAGCAGCCCAGGACAGGGAAATGAGCAGTTCTTC. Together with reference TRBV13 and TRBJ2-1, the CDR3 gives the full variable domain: AAGVIQSPRHLIKEKRETATLKCYPIPRHDTVYWYQQGPGQDPQFLISFYEKMQSDKGSIPDRFSAQQFSDYHSELNMSSLELGDSALYFCASSPGQGNEQFFGPGTRLTVL.

The CDR3 loop reads CASSQDWRGGQPQHF. The CDR3 region has the DNA TGCGCCAGCAGCCAAGATTGGAGGGGCGGACAGCCCCAGCATTTT. This chain connects TRBV4-1 to TRBJ1-5, with D tentatively TRBD1 (5 bases). The CDR3 runs 15 residues. V was pared by 0 bases and J by 7 bases, with 13 bases between. CDR1 is MGHRA, CDR2 YSYEKL, per germline.

CDR3 sequence: CASSFEGYTEAFF. The CDR3 region has the DNA TGTGCCAGCAGCTTCGAAGGATACACTGAAGCTTTCTTT. The rearrangement links TRBV7-9 to TRBJ1-1; D is ambiguous. The V and J ends lost 3 bases and 3 bases respectively, with 8 bases between them. This CDR3 is built from 13 residues. CDR1 SEHNR and CDR2 FQNEAQ come from the germline V gene (reference sequence).

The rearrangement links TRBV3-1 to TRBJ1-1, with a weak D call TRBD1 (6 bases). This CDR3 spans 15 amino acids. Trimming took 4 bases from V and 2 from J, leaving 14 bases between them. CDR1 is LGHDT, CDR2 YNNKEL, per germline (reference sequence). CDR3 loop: CASSLIPGVNTEAFF. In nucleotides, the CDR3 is TGTGCCAGCAGCCTTATCCCAGGGGTCAACACTGAAGCTTTCTTT.

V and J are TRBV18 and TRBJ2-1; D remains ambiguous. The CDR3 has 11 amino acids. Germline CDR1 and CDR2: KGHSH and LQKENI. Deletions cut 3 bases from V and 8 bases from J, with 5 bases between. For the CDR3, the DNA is TGTGCCAGCTCACCTTGGGATGAGCAGTTCTTC. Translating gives CASSPWDEQFF. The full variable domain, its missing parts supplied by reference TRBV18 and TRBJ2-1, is NAGVMQNPRHLVRRRGQEARLRCSPMKGHSHVYWYRQLPEEGLKFMVYLQKENIIDESGMPKERFSAEFPKEGPSILRIQQVVRGDSAAYFCASSPWDEQFFGPGTRLTVL.

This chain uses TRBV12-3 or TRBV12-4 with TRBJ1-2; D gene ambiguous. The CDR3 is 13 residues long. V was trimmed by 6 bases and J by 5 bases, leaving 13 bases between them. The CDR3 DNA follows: TGTGCCAGCAGCTTACCGAGTTGGTATGGCTACACCTTC. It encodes CASSLPSWYGYTF.

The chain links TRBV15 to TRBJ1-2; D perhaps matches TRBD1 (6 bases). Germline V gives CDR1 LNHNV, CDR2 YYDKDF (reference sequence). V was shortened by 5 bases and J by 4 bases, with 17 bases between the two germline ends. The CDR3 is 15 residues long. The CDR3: CATSGHRAFGYGYTF. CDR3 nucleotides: TGTGCCACCAGCGGTCACAGGGCTTTCGGCTATGGCTACACCTTC.

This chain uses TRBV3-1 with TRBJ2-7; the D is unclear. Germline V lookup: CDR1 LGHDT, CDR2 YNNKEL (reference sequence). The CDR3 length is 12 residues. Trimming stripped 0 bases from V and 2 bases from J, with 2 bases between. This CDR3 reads CASSQDPYEQYF. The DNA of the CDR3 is TGTGCCAGCAGCCAAGATCCCTACGAGCAGTACTTC.

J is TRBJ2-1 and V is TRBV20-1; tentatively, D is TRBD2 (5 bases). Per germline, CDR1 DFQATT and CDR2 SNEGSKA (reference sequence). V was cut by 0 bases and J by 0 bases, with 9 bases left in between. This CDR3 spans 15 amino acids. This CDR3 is CSARDLASSYNEQFF. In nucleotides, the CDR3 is TGCAGTGCTAGAGATCTAGCCAGCTCCTACAATGAGCAGTTCTTC.

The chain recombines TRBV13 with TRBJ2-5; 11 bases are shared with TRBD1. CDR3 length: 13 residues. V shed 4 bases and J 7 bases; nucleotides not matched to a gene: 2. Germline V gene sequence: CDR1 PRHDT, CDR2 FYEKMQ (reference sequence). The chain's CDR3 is CASSSGTGGTQYF. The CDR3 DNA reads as TGTGCCAGCAGCTCGGGGACAGGGGGGACCCAGTACTTC.

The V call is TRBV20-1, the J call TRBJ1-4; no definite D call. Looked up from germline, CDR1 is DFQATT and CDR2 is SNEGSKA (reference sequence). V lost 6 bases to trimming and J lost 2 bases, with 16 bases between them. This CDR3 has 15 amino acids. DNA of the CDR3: TGCAGTGCCGAGCCTGAGGAGGGTACTAATGAAAAACTGTTTTTT. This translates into CSAEPEEGTNEKLFF.

The CDR3 loop is CASGLPTIGETQYF. The DNA of the CDR3 is TGTGCTAGTGGTTTGCCCACGATTGGCGAGACCCAGTACTTC. This chain joins TRBV12-5 and TRBJ2-5; D is uncertain. The CDR3 covers 14 residues. Germline assignment: CDR1 LGHNT and CDR2 FRNRAP. V lost 2 bases and J lost 5, with 12 bases in between.

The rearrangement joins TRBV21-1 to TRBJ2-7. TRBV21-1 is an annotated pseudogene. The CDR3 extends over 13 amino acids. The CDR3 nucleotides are TGTGCCAGCACCGGTTTAAGCTCCTACGAGCAGTACTTC. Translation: CASTGLSSYEQYF.

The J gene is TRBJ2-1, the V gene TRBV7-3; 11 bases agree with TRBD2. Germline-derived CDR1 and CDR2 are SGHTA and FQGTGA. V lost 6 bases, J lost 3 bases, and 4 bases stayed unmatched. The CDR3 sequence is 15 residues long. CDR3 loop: CASSQTSGSYNEQFF. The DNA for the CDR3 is TGTGCCAGCAGTCAAACTAGCGGGAGCTACAATGAGCAGTTCTTC.

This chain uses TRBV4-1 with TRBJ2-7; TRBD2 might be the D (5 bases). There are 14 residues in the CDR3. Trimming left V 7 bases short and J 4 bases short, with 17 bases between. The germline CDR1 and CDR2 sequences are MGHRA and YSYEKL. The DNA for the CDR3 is TGCGCCAGCAAGGACGATCCGGGAAAGTACGAGCAGTACTTC. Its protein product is CASKDDPGKYEQYF.

In DNA form, the CDR3 reads TGTGCCAGCAGTGACCCTATGGACGTCTTTTCCTACGAGCAGTACTTC. Its protein product is CASSDPMDVFSYEQYF. The chain carries TRBV2 and TRBJ2-7; D gene uncertain. V lost 3 bases and J lost 1, with 16 bases in between. This CDR3 comprises 16 residues. Germline V gives CDR1 SNHLY, CDR2 FYNNEI.

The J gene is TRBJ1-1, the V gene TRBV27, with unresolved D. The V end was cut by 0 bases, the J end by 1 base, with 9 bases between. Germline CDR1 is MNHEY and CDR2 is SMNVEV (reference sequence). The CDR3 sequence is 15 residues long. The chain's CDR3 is CASSLSHTWNTEAFF. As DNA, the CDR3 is TGTGCCAGCAGTTTATCTCACACTTGGAACACTGAAGCTTTCTTT.

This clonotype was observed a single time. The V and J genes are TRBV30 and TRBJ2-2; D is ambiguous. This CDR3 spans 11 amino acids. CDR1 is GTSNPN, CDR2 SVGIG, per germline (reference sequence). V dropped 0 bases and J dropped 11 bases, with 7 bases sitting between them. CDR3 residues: CAWSVADELFF. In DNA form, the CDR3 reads TGTGCCTGGAGTGTGGCAGATGAGCTGTTTTTT.